The 8 T cell receptor beta chains given below trace back to one sample, sequenced in a study of blood T cell repertoires in COVID-19. Libraries were prepared by immunoSEQ multiplex PCR; TCRdb keeps only in-frame clonotypes and omits some of them. The sample lists about 69,000 clones; 90% were seen once. The material sequenced was peripheral blood. All receptors come from a woman between 18 and 29 years old with acute or convalescent COVID-19.

The rearrangement links TRBV29-1 to TRBJ1-5; D call uncertain. Germline V CDR1 and CDR2: SQVTM, ANQGSEA. The CDR3 contains 13 residues. The V end was cut by 6 bases, the J end by 1 base, with 10 bases between. The CDR3 DNA reads TGCAGCGTGAGTGACGGGAGCAATCAGCCCCAGCATTTT. Its protein product is CSVSDGSNQPQHF.

This clone has a handful of counts. The gene calls are TRBV9 and TRBJ1-2, with 9 bases identical to TRBD1. This CDR3 comprises 16 residues. The germline gives CDR1 SGDLS, CDR2 YYNGEE. With V trimmed by 1 base and J by 3 bases, 7 bases remained unmatched. The CDR3 here is CASSVNFRTGDYGYTF. The CDR3 DNA is TGTGCCAGCAGCGTAAATTTCCGGACAGGGGACTATGGCTACACCTTC.

V gene TRBV19 combines with J gene TRBJ1-1; D is possibly TRBD1 (6 bases). Germline assignment: CDR1 LNHDA and CDR2 SQIVND (reference sequence). The germline V and J ends were trimmed by 6 bases and 3 bases, with 11 bases remaining between them. The CDR3 spans 13 residues. In nucleotides, the CDR3 is TGTGCCAGTAGCGGACAGCGTGACACTGAAGCTTTCTTT. Its translation: CASSGQRDTEAFF. Full variable domain (outside the CDR3, taken from reference TRBV19 and TRBJ1-1): DGGITQSPKYLFRKEGQNVTLSCEQNLNHDAMYWYRQDPGQGLRLIYYSQIVNDFQKGDIAEGYSVSREKKESFPLTVTSAQKNPTAFYLCASSGQRDTEAFFGQGTRLTVV.

V usage is TRBV7-6 and J usage is TRBJ2-4, with TRBD2 matching over 14 bases. Trimming removed 5 bases from V and 8 bases from J; junction bases left unmatched: 5. Per germline, CDR1 SGHVS and CDR2 FNYEAQ. This CDR3 spans 15 amino acids. CDR3 sequence (DNA): TGTGCCAGCAGCCAAGGGACTAGCGGGGGAGACATTCAGTACTTC. It yields the protein CASSQGTSGGDIQYF.

A word on this clone: Other DNA sequences from this sample encode an identical CDR3 as well. The chain has TRBV5-1 and TRBJ1-1; D gene ambiguous. Per germline, CDR1 SGHRS and CDR2 YFSETQ. This CDR3 spans 14 amino acids. Between the trimmed V and J ends, which lost 0 bases and 1 base, there was a span of 7 bases. The CDR3 here is CASSLVAGNTEAFF. CDR3 coding DNA: TGCGCCAGCAGCTTGGTGGCGGGGAACACTGAAGCTTTCTTT.

The rearrangement links TRBV19 to TRBJ1-1; TRBD1 matches at 9 bases. Per germline, CDR1 LNHDA and CDR2 SQIVND (reference sequence). This CDR3 is built from 18 residues. Trimming removed 5 bases from V and 3 bases from J; junction bases left unmatched: 16. CDR3 sequence reads: CASSPAVPGQGWYTEAFF. In DNA form, the CDR3 reads TGTGCCAGTAGTCCAGCCGTCCCGGGACAGGGTTGGTACACTGAAGCTTTCTTT. Looking up the rest from reference TRBV19 and TRBJ1-1 gives the full variable domain: DGGITQSPKYLFRKEGQNVTLSCEQNLNHDAMYWYRQDPGQGLRLIYYSQIVNDFQKGDIAEGYSVSREKKESFPLTVTSAQKNPTAFYLCASSPAVPGQGWYTEAFFGQGTRLTVV.

The CDR3 region has the DNA TGTGCCAGCTCACCACCACTTAGCTCCTACAATGAGCAGTTCTTC. It is translated as CASSPPLSSYNEQFF. V and J are TRBV18 and TRBJ2-1; unclear D gene. V was trimmed by 0 bases and J by 0 bases, leaving 6 bases between them. Germline CDR1 and CDR2: KGHSH and LQKENI. CDR3 size: 15 residues.

The rearrangement joins TRBV4-2 to TRBJ1-1; 8 nucleotides match TRBD1. V trimming: 2 bases; J trimming: 2 bases; junction bases outside the gene matches: 10. The length of the CDR3 is 17 residues. CDR1 LGHNA and CDR2 YNFKEQ come from the germline V gene. CDR3 in DNA: TGTGCCAGCAGCCAATTCATTCAGGGGGCGGTCAACACTGAAGCTTTCTTT. Translation gives CASSQFIQGAVNTEAFF.